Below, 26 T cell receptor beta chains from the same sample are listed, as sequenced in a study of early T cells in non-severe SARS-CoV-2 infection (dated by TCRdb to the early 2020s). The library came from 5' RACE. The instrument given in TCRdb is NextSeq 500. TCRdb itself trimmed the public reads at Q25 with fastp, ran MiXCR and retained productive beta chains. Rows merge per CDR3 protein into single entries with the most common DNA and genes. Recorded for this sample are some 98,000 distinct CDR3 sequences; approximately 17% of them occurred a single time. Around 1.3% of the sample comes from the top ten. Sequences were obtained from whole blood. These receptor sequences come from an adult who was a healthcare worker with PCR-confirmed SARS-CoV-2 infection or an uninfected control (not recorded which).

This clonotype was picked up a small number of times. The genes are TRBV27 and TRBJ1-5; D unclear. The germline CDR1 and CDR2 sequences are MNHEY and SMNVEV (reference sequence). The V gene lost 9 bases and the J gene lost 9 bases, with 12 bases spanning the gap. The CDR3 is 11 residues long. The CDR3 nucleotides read TGTGCCAGGACGGGTGGATCGCCCCAGCATTTT. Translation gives CARTGGSPQHF.

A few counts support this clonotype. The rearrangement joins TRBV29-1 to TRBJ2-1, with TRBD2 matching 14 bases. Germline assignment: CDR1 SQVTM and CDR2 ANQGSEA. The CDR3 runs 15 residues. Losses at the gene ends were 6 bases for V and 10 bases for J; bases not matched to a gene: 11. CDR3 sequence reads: CSVALGLAGGGEQFF. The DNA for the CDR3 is TGCAGCGTAGCCTTAGGACTAGCGGGAGGTGGGGAGCAGTTCTTC.

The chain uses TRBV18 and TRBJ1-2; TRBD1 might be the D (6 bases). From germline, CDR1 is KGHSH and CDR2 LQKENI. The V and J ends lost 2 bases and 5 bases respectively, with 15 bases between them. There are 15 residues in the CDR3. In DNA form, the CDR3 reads TGTGCCAGCTCACCAAGTCAACAGGGTCTGTATGGCTACACCTTC. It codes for CASSPSQQGLYGYTF.

The CDR3 region is CSALSQGGYEQYF. In DNA form, the CDR3 reads TGCAGTGCTCTCAGTCAGGGTGGGTACGAGCAGTACTTC. The gene calls are TRBV20-1 and TRBJ2-7, with D perhaps matching TRBD1 (5 bases). The V end lost 5 bases, the J end lost 4 bases, and 15 bases lay between the germline ends. This CDR3 has 13 residues. Germline V lookup: CDR1 DFQATT, CDR2 SNEGSKA (reference sequence).

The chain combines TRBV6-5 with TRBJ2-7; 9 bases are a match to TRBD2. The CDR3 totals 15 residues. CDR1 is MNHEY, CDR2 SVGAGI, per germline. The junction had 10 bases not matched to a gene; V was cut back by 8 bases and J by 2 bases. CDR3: CASRSLAGKAYEQYF. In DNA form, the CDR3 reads TGTGCCAGCCGCTCGCTAGCGGGGAAGGCCTACGAGCAGTACTTC.

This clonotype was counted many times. This CDR3 reads CASSASSNTGELFF. The CDR3 DNA is TGTGCCAGCAGCGCATCGTCGAACACCGGGGAGCTGTTTTTT. V and J are TRBV9 and TRBJ2-2, with D hard to call. Between the trimmed V and J ends, which lost 3 bases and 0 bases, there was a span of 6 bases. Germline-derived CDR1 and CDR2 are SGDLS and YYNGEE. This CDR3 has 14 amino acids.

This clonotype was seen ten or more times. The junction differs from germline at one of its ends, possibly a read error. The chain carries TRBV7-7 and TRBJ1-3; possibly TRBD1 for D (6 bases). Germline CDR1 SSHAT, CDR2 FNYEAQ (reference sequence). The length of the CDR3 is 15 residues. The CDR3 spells CASSLGGGSGNTIYF. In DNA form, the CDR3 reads TGTGCTAGCAGCTTGGGGGGCGGCTCTGGAAACACCATATATTTT. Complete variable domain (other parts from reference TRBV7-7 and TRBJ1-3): GAGVSQSPRYKVTKRGQDVTLRCDPISSHATLYWYQQALGQGPEFLTYFNYEAQPDKSGLPSDRFSAERPEGSISTLTIQRTEQRDSAMYRCASSLGGGSGNTIYFGEGSWLTVV.

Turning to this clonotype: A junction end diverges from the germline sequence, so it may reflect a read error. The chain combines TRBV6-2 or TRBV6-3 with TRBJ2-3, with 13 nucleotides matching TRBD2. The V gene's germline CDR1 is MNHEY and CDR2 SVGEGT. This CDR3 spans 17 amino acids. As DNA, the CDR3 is TGTGCCAGCAGAACCCGGACTAGCGGGGGACCCACAAATACGCAGTATTTT. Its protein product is CASRTRTSGGPTNTQYF.

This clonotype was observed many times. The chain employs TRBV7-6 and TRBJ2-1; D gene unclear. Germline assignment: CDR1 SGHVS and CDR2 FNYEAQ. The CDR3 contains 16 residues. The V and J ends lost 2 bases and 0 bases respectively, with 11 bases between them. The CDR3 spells CASSLFGGSSYNEQFF. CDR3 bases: TGTGCCAGCAGCTTATTTGGTGGTAGCTCCTACAATGAGCAGTTCTTC. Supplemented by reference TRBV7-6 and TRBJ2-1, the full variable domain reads GAGVSQSPRYKVTKRGQDVALRCDPISGHVSLYWYRQALGQGPEFLTYFNYEAQQDKSGLPNDRFSAERPEGSISTLTIQRTEQRDSAMYRCASSLFGGSSYNEQFFGPGTRLTVL.

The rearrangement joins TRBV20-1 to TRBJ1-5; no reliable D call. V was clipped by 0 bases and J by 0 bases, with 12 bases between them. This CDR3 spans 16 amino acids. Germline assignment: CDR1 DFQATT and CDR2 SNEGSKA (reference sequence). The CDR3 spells CSARDLAAYSNQPQHF. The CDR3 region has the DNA TGCAGTGCTAGAGATCTGGCGGCGTATAGCAATCAGCCCCAGCATTTT.

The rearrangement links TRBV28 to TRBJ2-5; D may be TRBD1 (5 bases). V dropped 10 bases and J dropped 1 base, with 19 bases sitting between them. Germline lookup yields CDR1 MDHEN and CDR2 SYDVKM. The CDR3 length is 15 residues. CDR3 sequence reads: CATIRESDSQETQYF. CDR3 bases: TGTGCCACCATCAGGGAATCAGACTCCCAAGAGACCCAGTACTTC.

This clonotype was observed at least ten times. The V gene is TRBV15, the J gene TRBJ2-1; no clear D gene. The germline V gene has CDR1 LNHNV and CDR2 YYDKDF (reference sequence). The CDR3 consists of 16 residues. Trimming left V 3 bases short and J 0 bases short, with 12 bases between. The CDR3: CATSRHSPPSYNEQFF. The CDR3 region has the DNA TGTGCCACCAGCAGGCACAGTCCGCCCTCCTACAATGAGCAGTTCTTC. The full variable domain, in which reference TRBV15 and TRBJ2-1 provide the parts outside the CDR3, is DAMVIQNPRYQVTQFGKPVTLSCSQTLNHNVMYWYQQKSSQAPKLLFHYYDKDFNNEADTPDNFQSRRPNTSFCFLDIRSPGLGDTAMYLCATSRHSPPSYNEQFFGPGTRLTVL.

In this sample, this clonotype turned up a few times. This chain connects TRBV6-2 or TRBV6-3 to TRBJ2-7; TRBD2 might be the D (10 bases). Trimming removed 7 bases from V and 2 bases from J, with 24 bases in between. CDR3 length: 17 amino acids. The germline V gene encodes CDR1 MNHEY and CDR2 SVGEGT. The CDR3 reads CASTPQGASGSTYEQYF. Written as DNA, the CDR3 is TGTGCCAGCACCCCACAGGGGGCTAGCGGGAGTACCTACGAGCAGTACTTC.

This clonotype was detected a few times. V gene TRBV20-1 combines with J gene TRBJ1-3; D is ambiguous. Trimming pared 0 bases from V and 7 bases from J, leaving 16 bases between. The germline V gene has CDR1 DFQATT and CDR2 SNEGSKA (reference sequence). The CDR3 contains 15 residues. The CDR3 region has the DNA TGCAGTGCTAGAGACCGAGTTTTGGGCGGCAACACCATATATTTT. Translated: CSARDRVLGGNTIYF.

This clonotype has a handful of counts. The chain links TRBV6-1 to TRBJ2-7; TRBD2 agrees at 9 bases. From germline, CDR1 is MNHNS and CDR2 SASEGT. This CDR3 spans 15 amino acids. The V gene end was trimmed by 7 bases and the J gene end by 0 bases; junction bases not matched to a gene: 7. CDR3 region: CASTTSGLSSYEQYF. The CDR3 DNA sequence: TGTGCCAGCACTACTAGCGGGTTAAGCTCCTACGAGCAGTACTTC.

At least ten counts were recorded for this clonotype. The CDR3 bases are TGTGCCAGCAGTTTCCGGGGTTATGGCTACACCTTC. It yields the protein CASSFRGYGYTF. This chain joins TRBV28 and TRBJ1-2; D is unresolved. CDR3 length: 12 amino acids. With 3 bases removed from V and 5 bases from J, the gap between germline ends came to 7 bases. Germline V gene data show CDR1 as MDHEN and CDR2 as SYDVKM.

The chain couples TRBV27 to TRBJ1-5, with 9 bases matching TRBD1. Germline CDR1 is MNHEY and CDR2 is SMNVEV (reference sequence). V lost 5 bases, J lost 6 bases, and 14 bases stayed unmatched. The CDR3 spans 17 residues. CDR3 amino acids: CASSRISGTGNSQPQHF. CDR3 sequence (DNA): TGTGCCAGCAGTCGAATCTCCGGGACAGGGAATAGTCAGCCCCAGCATTTT.

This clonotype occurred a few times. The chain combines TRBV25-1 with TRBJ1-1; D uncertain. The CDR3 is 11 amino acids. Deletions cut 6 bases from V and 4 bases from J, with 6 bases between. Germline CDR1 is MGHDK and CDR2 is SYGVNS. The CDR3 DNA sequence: TGTGCCAGCAGGTCCTCCACTGAAGCTTTCTTT. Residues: CASRSSTEAFF.

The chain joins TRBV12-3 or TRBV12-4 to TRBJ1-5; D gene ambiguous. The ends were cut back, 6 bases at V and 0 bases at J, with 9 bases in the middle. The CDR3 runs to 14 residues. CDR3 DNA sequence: TGTGCCAGCAGCAAAAGTAATAGCAATCAGCCCCAGCATTTT. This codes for CASSKSNSNQPQHF.

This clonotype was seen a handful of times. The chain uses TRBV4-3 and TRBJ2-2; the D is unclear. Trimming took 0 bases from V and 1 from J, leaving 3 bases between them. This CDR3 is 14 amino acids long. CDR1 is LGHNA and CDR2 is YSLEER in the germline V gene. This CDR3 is CASSQDWNTGELFF. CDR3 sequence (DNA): TGCGCCAGCAGCCAAGACTGGAACACCGGGGAGCTGTTTTTT.

The CDR3 protein is CASSLARGNTEAFF. The CDR3 DNA reads TGCGCCAGCAGCTTGGCCAGAGGTAACACTGAAGCTTTCTTT. The chain combines TRBV5-1 with TRBJ1-1; D gene unclear. Trimming removed 0 bases at V and 2 bases at J, with 8 bases between. This CDR3 spans 14 amino acids. Germline loops: CDR1 SGHRS, CDR2 YFSETQ.

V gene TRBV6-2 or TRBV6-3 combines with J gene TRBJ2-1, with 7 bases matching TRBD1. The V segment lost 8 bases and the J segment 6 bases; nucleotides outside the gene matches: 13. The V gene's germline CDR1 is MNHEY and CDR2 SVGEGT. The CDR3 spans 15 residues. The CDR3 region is CASGEPGQIFNEQFF. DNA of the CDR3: TGTGCCAGCGGAGAACCGGGACAGATCTTCAATGAGCAGTTCTTC.

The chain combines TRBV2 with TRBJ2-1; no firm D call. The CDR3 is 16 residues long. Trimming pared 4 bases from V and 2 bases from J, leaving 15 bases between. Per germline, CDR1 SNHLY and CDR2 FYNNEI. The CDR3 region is CASSARSSRAYNEQFF. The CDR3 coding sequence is TGTGCCAGCAGTGCCCGTTCTAGTCGTGCCTACAATGAGCAGTTCTTC. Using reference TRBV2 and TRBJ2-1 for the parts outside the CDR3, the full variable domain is EPEVTQTPSHQVTQMGQEVILRCVPISNHLYFYWYRQILGQKVEFLVSFYNNEISEKSEIFDDQFSVERPDGSNFTLKIRSTKLEDSAMYFCASSARSSRAYNEQFFGPGTRLTVL.

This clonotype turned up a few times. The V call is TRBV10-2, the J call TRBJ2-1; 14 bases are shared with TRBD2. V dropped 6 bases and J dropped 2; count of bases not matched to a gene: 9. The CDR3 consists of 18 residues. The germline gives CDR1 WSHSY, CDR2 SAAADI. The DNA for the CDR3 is TGCGCCAGCAGCCTGGGACTAGCGGGGGCGCCTGCCTACAATGAGCAGTTCTTC. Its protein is CASSLGLAGAPAYNEQFF.

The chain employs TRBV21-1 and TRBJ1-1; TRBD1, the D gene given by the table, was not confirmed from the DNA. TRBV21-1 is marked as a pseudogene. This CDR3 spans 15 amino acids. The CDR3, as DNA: TGTGCCAGCAGCGATCACAGGGACACGAGCACTGAAGCTTTCTTT. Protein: CASSDHRDTSTEAFF.

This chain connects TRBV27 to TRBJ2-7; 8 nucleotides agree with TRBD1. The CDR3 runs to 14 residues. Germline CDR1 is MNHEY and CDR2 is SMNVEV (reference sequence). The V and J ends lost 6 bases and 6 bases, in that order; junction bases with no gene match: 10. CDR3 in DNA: TGTGCCAGCAGCCCCCCGGACAGGGTCTTCGAGCAGTACTTC. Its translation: CASSPPDRVFEQYF.